These 13 T cell receptor beta chains came from one sample sequenced in a study of Graves' ophthalmopathy and Graves' hyperthyroidism. The authors amplified TCR beta CDR3 regions from RNA transcripts. Scientists carried out first-round RT-PCR using HTBI primers and then a second-round multiplex PCR. MiXCR, applied by TCRdb to the multiplex PCR reads, yields one record per CDR3 protein. The sample has 1 million to 1.3 million distinct CDR3 sequences; around a third are singletons. The sequencing input was peripheral blood or thyroid tissue (not recorded which). All receptors derive from an adult man with Graves' hyperthyroidism.

This clonotype was observed at least ten times. The chain joins TRBV5-6 to TRBJ1-2; tentatively, D is TRBD1 (5 bases). Trimming stripped 0 bases from V and 10 bases from J, with 16 bases between. The CDR3 runs to 14 residues. Germline lookup yields CDR1 SGHDT and CDR2 YYEEEE. CDR3 nucleotides: TGTGCCAGCAGCTTGGCTGGTCGGGGCTTGTTCTACACCTTC. This sequence encodes CASSLAGRGLFYTF. The variable domain in full, with the rest retrieved from reference TRBV5-6 and TRBJ1-2, is DAGVTQSPTHLIKTRGQQVTLRCSPKSGHDTVSWYQQALGQGPQFIFQYYEEEERQRGNFPDRFSGHQFPNYSSELNVNALLLGDSALYLCASSLAGRGLFYTFGSGTRLTVV.

The CDR3 DNA reads as TGTGCCAGCACACCCGGCTGGGGGGCTGAAGCTTTCTTT. It yields the protein CASTPGWGAEAFF. The chain combines TRBV12-3 or TRBV12-4 with TRBJ1-1; possible D gene TRBD1, 5 bases. V was cut by 7 bases and J by 6 bases, with 15 bases left in between. This CDR3 contains 13 residues.

This clonotype was picked up a small number of times. V usage is TRBV10-3 and J usage is TRBJ1-3; 10 bases agree with TRBD1. Germline CDR1 reads ENHRY; CDR2 reads SYGVKD. This CDR3 spans 17 amino acids. The trim removed 5 bases at V and 7 bases at J, leaving 14 bases unmatched. CDR3 residues: CAISFGQGVHRENTIYF. The CDR3 nucleotides are TGTGCCATCAGTTTTGGACAGGGGGTCCATCGAGAGAACACCATATATTTT.

Details on this clonotype: Being one base from a much bigger clone, this may be a read error. The conserved phenylalanine or tryptophan normally closing the CDR3 is absent here, so this likely arose from a read error. The gene calls are TRBV9 and TRBJ1-3; D is perhaps TRBD1 (6 bases). The length of the CDR3 is 15 residues. Germline assignment: CDR1 SGDLS and CDR2 YYNGEE. The V end lost 3 bases, the J end lost 0 bases, and 10 bases lay between the germline ends. CDR3 region: CASSETGFSGNTIYL. The CDR3 DNA follows: TGTGCCAGCAGCGAGACAGGATTCTCTGGAAACACCATATATCTT.

This clonotype has a handful of counts. The chain uses TRBV10-3 and TRBJ2-7, with TRBD1 identical over 7 bases. The CDR3 has 13 amino acids. After removal of 5 bases from V and 5 bases from J, the junction contained 6 bases not matched to a gene. Germline loops: CDR1 ENHRY, CDR2 SYGVKD. The CDR3 DNA sequence: TGTGCCATCAGTATAGAGCAGGGGGACGAGCAGTACTTC. Amino acids: CAISIEQGDEQYF.

This chain links TRBV20-1 with TRBJ1-2; perhaps TRBD1 as D (6 bases). V was pared by 5 bases and J by 3 bases, with 10 bases between. CDR1 DFQATT and CDR2 SNEGSKA come from the germline V gene (reference sequence). The CDR3 spans 12 residues. The CDR3 sequence: CSASTGYYGYTF. For the CDR3, the DNA is TGCAGTGCTTCGACAGGCTACTATGGCTACACCTTC.

This rearrangement joins TRBV7-8 to TRBJ2-7, with 10 bases matching TRBD2. V shed 6 bases, J shed 6 bases, and the junction held 11 bases outside the gene matches. Per the germline V gene, CDR1 is SGHVS and CDR2 is FQNEAQ. The CDR3 is made up of 15 amino acids. CDR3 sequence: CASSATSGMSSEQYF. In DNA form, the CDR3 reads TGTGCCAGCAGTGCAACTAGCGGGATGTCGAGCGAGCAGTACTTC.

The chain combines TRBV6-5 with TRBJ2-7; 9 nucleotides match TRBD1. The CDR3 contains 14 residues. Germline V gene data show CDR1 as MNHEY and CDR2 as SVGAGI. J gave up 6 bases and V 4 bases, and 7 bases lay outside the gene matches. The CDR3 protein is CASSSGDRVVEQYF. The CDR3 nucleotides read TGTGCCAGCAGTTCGGGGGACAGGGTGGTCGAGCAGTACTTC.

With respect to this clonotype: It may be a read error: a sequence one base away is much more abundant. The V call is TRBV11-2, the J call TRBJ1-4; D is possibly TRBD1 (6 bases). The CDR3 covers 15 residues. CDR1 is SGHAT and CDR2 is FQNNGV in the germline V gene. In DNA form, the CDR3 reads TGTGCCAGCAGCTTAAGATGGACAGAGAATGAAAAACTGCTTTTT. Translation gives CASSLRWTENEKLLF.

This clonotype was seen ten or more times. The gene calls are TRBV2 and TRBJ2-7; 10 bases agree with TRBD1. This CDR3 has 15 amino acids. With 8 bases clipped from V and 4 bases from J, the junction kept 11 bases outside the gene matches. CDR1 SNHLY and CDR2 FYNNEI come from the germline V gene. The CDR3 sequence: CASHSGGQGLYEQYF. The CDR3 DNA reads as TGTGCCAGCCATTCCGGGGGACAGGGGTTGTACGAGCAGTACTTC.

At least ten counts were recorded for this clonotype. The rearrangement links TRBV7-8 to TRBJ2-7; D is uncertain. CDR1 and CDR2 from the germline V gene are SGHVS and FQNEAQ. Deletions cut 8 bases from V and 0 bases from J, with 5 bases between. The CDR3 is made up of 11 amino acids. CDR3 loop: CASGHSYEQYF. The CDR3 bases are TGTGCCAGCGGCCACTCCTACGAGCAGTACTTC.

This clonotype was seen just once. The chain links TRBV15 to TRBJ2-7; possible D gene TRBD1, 6 bases. The CDR3 sequence is 13 residues long. V shed 4 bases and J shed 4 bases, with 11 bases lying between them. Germline CDR1 LNHNV, CDR2 YYDKDF (reference sequence). CDR3: CATSKQGGYEQYF. CDR3 DNA: TGTGCCACCAGCAAACAGGGCGGGTACGAGCAGTACTTC.

This clonotype appeared many times. The gene calls are TRBV6-6 and TRBJ2-5; D is perhaps TRBD1 or TRBD2 (5 bases each). Trimming removed 7 bases from V and 5 bases from J, with 11 bases in between. The length of the CDR3 is 12 residues. Germline V gene lookup returns CDR1 MNHNY and CDR2 SVGAGI (reference sequence). The CDR3 nucleotides are TGTGCCAGCACCGGGGCATCGGAGACCCAGTACTTC. As protein: CASTGASETQYF.